These 2 T cell receptor beta chains came from one sample sequenced in a study of OX40 agonist ivuxolimab in advanced cancers. This table comes from immunoSEQ multiplex PCR, and its TCRdb copy is limited to in-frame clones, with some not included. The data hold over 80,000 clones, with approximately 90% observed a single time. The input for sequencing was CD4+ or CD8+ T cells sorted from blood, taken in a trial of the OX40 agonist ivuxolimab. These receptors were taken from an adult with an advanced solid tumor such as melanoma, head and neck, liver or kidney cancer.

This chain uses TRBV11-3 with TRBJ2-7; possibly TRBD1 for D (5 bases). The CDR3 consists of 12 residues. CDR1 is SGHNT, CDR2 YENEEA, per germline. V was clipped by 5 bases and J by 6 bases, with 11 bases between them. CDR3 coding DNA: TGTGCCAGCAGCCATCAGGGCGGCGAGCAGTACTTC. Its protein is CASSHQGGEQYF.

The rearrangement uses TRBV9 and TRBJ2-7, with 10 positions matching TRBD2. V was pared by 0 bases and J by 4 bases, with 1 base of the junction left unmatched. The CDR3 extends over 14 amino acids. Germline values: CDR1 SGDLS, CDR2 YYNGEE. CDR3 sequence: CASSVELAGYEQYF. The CDR3, as DNA: TGTGCCAGCAGCGTAGAACTAGCGGGATACGAGCAGTACTTC.